Below are 19 T cell receptor beta chains sequenced from a single sample in a study of CD8 T cells in Susac syndrome. Random hexamers were used to reverse transcribe the RNA input (roughly 0.5 to 1 ug). TCRdb recomputed calls from the immunoSEQ multiplex PCR reads with MiXCR, one row per CDR3 protein. The sample shows more than 100,000 distinct CDR3 sequences, 90% to 95% of them seen only once. Sequenced: CD4+ T cells from PBMCs. The receptors stem from a human donor in good health.

This chain uses TRBV19 with TRBJ1-1; unclear D gene. Trimming shortened V by 7 bases and J by 1 base, and 16 bases separated the two germline ends. This CDR3 is built from 15 residues. Germline V lookup: CDR1 LNHDA, CDR2 SQIVND (reference sequence). This chain's CDR3 is CASKIGRRPNTEAFF. The CDR3 nucleotides read TGTGCCAGTAAAATCGGGAGAAGACCGAACACTGAAGCTTTCTTT.

This clonotype was detected once. The chain is built from TRBV20-1 and TRBJ1-2; D ambiguous. Looked up from germline, CDR1 is DFQATT and CDR2 is SNEGSKA (reference sequence). V lost 0 bases and J lost 8, with 13 bases in between. This CDR3 has 13 residues. The CDR3 sequence: CSARDPGPEGYTF. The CDR3 bases are TGCAGTGCTAGAGATCCCGGGCCGGAGGGCTACACCTTC.

The rearrangement joins TRBV28 to TRBJ2-7, with no clear D. There are 11 residues in the CDR3. Germline V gene lookup returns CDR1 MDHEN and CDR2 SYDVKM. V was cut by 6 bases and J by 9 bases, with 12 bases left in between. In nucleotides, the CDR3 is TGTGCCAGCAGCCACCCTTCTAGGCAGTACTTC. Translating gives CASSHPSRQYF.

V gene TRBV20-1 combines with J gene TRBJ2-7, with TRBD1 matching 8 bases. V lost 3 bases to trimming and J lost 7 bases; unmatched junction nucleotides: 5. Germline V gene lookup returns CDR1 DFQATT and CDR2 SNEGSKA (reference sequence). This CDR3 has 12 residues. The CDR3 here is CSASWTGREQYF. The CDR3 DNA is TGCAGTGCTAGCTGGACAGGGCGGGAGCAGTACTTC.

The V call is TRBV4-2, the J call TRBJ1-1; TRBD1 might be the D (6 bases). This CDR3 is 17 amino acids long. The germline V gene has CDR1 LGHNA and CDR2 YNFKEQ. Trimming pared 4 bases from V and 0 bases from J, leaving 18 bases between. This chain's CDR3 is CASSRSTGRVLNTEAFF. The CDR3 DNA sequence: TGTGCCAGCAGCCGGAGCACAGGGAGGGTTTTGAACACTGAAGCTTTCTTT.

This clonotype has only one observation. The rearrangement uses TRBV2 and TRBJ2-5, with D possibly being TRBD1 (5 bases). Germline CDR1 and CDR2: SNHLY and FYNNEI. This CDR3 region has 14 residues. V was clipped by 7 bases and J by 5 bases, with 17 bases between them. CDR3 nucleotides: TGTGCCAGCAAAGTCAGGGTCCCAGGCGAGACCCAGTACTTC. Encoded protein: CASKVRVPGETQYF. The variable domain in full, completed from reference TRBV2 and TRBJ2-5, reads EPEVTQTPSHQVTQMGQEVILRCVPISNHLYFYWYRQILGQKVEFLVSFYNNEISEKSEIFDDQFSVERPDGSNFTLKIRSTKLEDSAMYFCASKVRVPGETQYFGPGTRLLVL.

The chain links TRBV12-3 or TRBV12-4 to TRBJ1-3; no clear D gene. Trimming cost V 5 bases and J 2 bases, with 4 bases left between them. The CDR3 totals 12 residues. CDR3 sequence: CASSITGNTIYF. CDR3 sequence (DNA): TGTGCCAGCAGTATAACTGGAAACACCATATATTTT.

The V and J genes are TRBV2 and TRBJ2-5; TRBD2 aligns across 10 bases. V dropped 10 bases and J dropped 4; count of bases not matched to a gene: 12. CDR1 SNHLY and CDR2 FYNNEI come from the germline V gene. This CDR3 region has 15 residues. The CDR3 sequence: CATRGRTSGTETQYF. CDR3 DNA: TGTGCCACTCGGGGTCGGACTAGCGGCACAGAGACCCAGTACTTC. The variable domain in full, completed from reference TRBV2 and TRBJ2-5, reads EPEVTQTPSHQVTQMGQEVILRCVPISNHLYFYWYRQILGQKVEFLVSFYNNEISEKSEIFDDQFSVERPDGSNFTLKIRSTKLEDSAMYFCATRGRTSGTETQYFGPGTRLLVL.

The J gene is TRBJ2-1, the V gene TRBV12-3 or TRBV12-4; 9 positions agree with TRBD2. Trimming removed 7 bases from V and 2 bases from J; junction bases left unmatched: 6. This CDR3 is 15 amino acids long. Here the CDR3 reads CASKVASGTYNEQFF. CDR3 nucleotide sequence: TGTGCCAGCAAGGTGGCTAGCGGGACCTACAATGAGCAGTTCTTC.

The chain has TRBV6-5 and TRBJ2-7, with D possibly being TRBD2 (6 bases). This CDR3 is 15 amino acids long. The germline gives CDR1 MNHEY, CDR2 SVGAGI. The germline V and J ends were trimmed by 2 bases and 1 base, with 12 bases remaining between them. For the CDR3, the DNA is TGTGCCAGCAGTTACCGTCGACTAGGATCCTACGAGCAGTACTTC. Its translation is CASSYRRLGSYEQYF.

The gene calls are TRBV28 and TRBJ2-5; either TRBD1 or TRBD2 may supply D (6 bases each). The V gene lost 1 base and the J gene lost 5 bases, with 11 bases spanning the gap. The germline V gene has CDR1 MDHEN and CDR2 SYDVKM. The CDR3 loop spans 14 amino acids. The CDR3 DNA sequence: TGTGCCAGCAGTTTATCTGGGGGGCAGGAGACCCAGTACTTC. Protein: CASSLSGGQETQYF.

The V and J genes are TRBV4-1 and TRBJ1-4; 8 bases are a match to TRBD1. V was clipped by 5 bases and J by 6 bases; unmatched bases: 8. CDR3 length: 15 amino acids. Germline lookup yields CDR1 MGHRA and CDR2 YSYEKL. CDR3 nucleotide sequence: TGCGCCAGCAGCACCGACAGGGGAGGCGATGAAAAACTGTTTTTT. Residues: CASSTDRGGDEKLFF.

The chain joins TRBV20-1 to TRBJ1-2; unclear D gene. The length of the CDR3 is 13 residues. V lost 0 bases and J 5 bases, leaving 10 bases between the germline ends. The germline CDR1 and CDR2 sequences are DFQATT and SNEGSKA (reference sequence). CDR3 in amino acids: CSAREAEGYGYTF. The CDR3 DNA reads as TGCAGTGCTAGAGAGGCGGAAGGATATGGCTACACCTTC.

The rearrangement joins TRBV28 to TRBJ2-4; no firm D call. Germline assignment: CDR1 MDHEN and CDR2 SYDVKM. Trimming shortened V by 1 base and J by 2 bases, and 18 bases separated the two germline ends. The CDR3 is 18 amino acids. The chain's CDR3 is CASSLSPRPSESKNIQYF. CDR3 nucleotide sequence: TGTGCCAGCAGTTTATCCCCTCGACCAAGCGAATCCAAAAACATTCAGTACTTC.

The chain has TRBV2 and TRBJ1-5; the match to TRBD1 covers 7 bases. The CDR3 sequence is 15 residues long. The V and J ends lost 2 bases and 3 bases, in that order; junction bases with no gene match: 4. CDR1 is SNHLY and CDR2 is FYNNEI in the germline V gene. The CDR3 protein is CASSEWGQFNQPQHF. CDR3 coding DNA: TGTGCCAGCAGTGAATGGGGACAGTTCAATCAGCCCCAGCATTTT.

V usage is TRBV28 and J usage is TRBJ2-7; D may correspond to TRBD1 or TRBD2 (5 bases each). V was trimmed by 3 bases and J by 4 bases, leaving 16 bases between them. The germline V gene encodes CDR1 MDHEN and CDR2 SYDVKM. The CDR3 spans 15 residues. CDR3 sequence (DNA): TGTGCCAGCAGTTTTTACTCGGGGCGAGGGTACGAGCAGTACTTC. Its protein is CASSFYSGRGYEQYF.

V usage is TRBV28 and J usage is TRBJ2-7, with TRBD2 identical over 10 bases. V lost 4 bases to trimming and J lost 5 bases; unmatched junction nucleotides: 8. The CDR3 covers 15 residues. Looked up from germline, CDR1 is MDHEN and CDR2 is SYDVKM. In DNA, the CDR3 is TGTGCCAGCAGTTCCACCTCTAGCGGGAGCCACGAGCAGTACTTC. Protein product: CASSSTSSGSHEQYF.

The rearrangement links TRBV2 to TRBJ2-6; the match to TRBD1 covers 8 bases. The ends lost 7 bases at V and 2 bases at J; junction bases unmatched: 4. Germline V lookup: CDR1 SNHLY, CDR2 FYNNEI. The CDR3 is 15 residues long. DNA for the CDR3: TGTGCCAGCAACAGGGGGATCGCTGGGGCCAACGTCCTGACTTTC. This encodes CASNRGIAGANVLTF.

This clonotype is a singleton in its sample. The V call is TRBV3-1, the J call TRBJ2-7; 8 bases match TRBD1. The CDR3 runs to 14 residues. V lost 6 bases to trimming and J lost 3 bases; unmatched junction nucleotides: 7. In germline, CDR1 is LGHDT, CDR2 YNNKEL (reference sequence). CDR3 residues: CASSRQGNIYEQYF. CDR3 nucleotides: TGTGCCAGCAGTCGACAGGGGAATATCTACGAGCAGTACTTC.